This TCR beta chain derives from a study of shared clonotypes between healthy human individuals. The CDR3 extends over 15 amino acids. Germline CDR1 reads SGHRS; CDR2 reads YFSETQ. V lost 4 bases and J lost 8, with 18 bases in between. Some clones are missing from TCRdb's copy, which holds only in-frame ones; the method was immunoSEQ multiplex PCR. The profile shows around 1.6 million clones, around 98% of them singletons. In the case of this clone: As yet, its antigen is unknown.

Whole-study results and caveats: Generation of non-shared clonotypes was less probable than generation of clonotypes shared by all four donors. Enrolling few donors narrowed the genetic and exposure-history diversity that was represented.

The sequence came from a man aged 25 to 40 in good health. Sequenced: naive CD4+ T cells sorted from blood. Sample subset: CD45RA+ positively selected. The chain is built from TRBV5-1 and TRBJ1-4, with D maybe TRBD1 (5 bases). The CDR3 bases are TGCGCCAGCAGCCCTCGTGGCGCAGGGTTAGAAAAACTGTTTTTT. It specifies CASSPRGAGLEKLFF.